The 8 T cell receptor beta chains below were found in one sample sequenced in a study of cytomegalovirus exposure and HLA in healthy donors. A multiplex PCR was run with 60 Vbeta primers and 13 Jbeta primers. Assay used: immunoSEQ multiplex PCR; TCRdb lists only in-frame clones, some missing. The profile shows about 120,000 clones, 80% of them singletons. The sample taken for sequencing was PBMCs. These receptors were collected from a female donor in good health and CMV-seropositive.

The rearrangement uses TRBV14 and TRBJ1-6; 7 bases align to TRBD1. CDR1 is SGHDN and CDR2 is FVKESK in the germline V gene. With V trimmed by 2 bases and J by 7 bases, 5 bases remained unmatched. The CDR3 contains 15 residues. The CDR3 DNA sequence: TGTGCCAGCAGCCAAAGACAGGGAGGCAATTCACCCCTCCACTTT. This encodes CASSQRQGGNSPLHF.

CDR3 sequence: CASSQTGGPYNEQFF. In DNA, the CDR3 is TGCGCCAGCAGCCAAACCGGGGGACCCTACAATGAGCAGTTCTTC. This sequence joins TRBV4-1 and TRBJ2-1, with D possibly matching TRBD2 (6 bases). CDR1 MGHRA and CDR2 YSYEKL come from the germline V gene. The CDR3 is 15 residues long. The V end lost 2 bases, the J end lost 2 bases, and 10 bases lay between the germline ends.

The V and J genes are TRBV29-1 and TRBJ2-7; D is perhaps TRBD1 (5 bases). The CDR3 consists of 12 residues. Trimming removed 2 bases from V and 3 bases from J, with 8 bases in between. Looked up from germline, CDR1 is SQVTM and CDR2 is ANQGSEA. The CDR3, as DNA: TGCAGCGTTGAAACCAGGGACTACGAGCAGTACTTC. Protein sequence: CSVETRDYEQYF.

The count of this clone is one. The chain uses TRBV30 and TRBJ1-1; tentatively, D is TRBD1 (6 bases). Trimming took 3 bases from V and 2 from J, leaving 10 bases between them. CDR3 length: 13 amino acids. The germline gives CDR1 GTSNPN, CDR2 SVGIG (reference sequence). The CDR3: CAWSWDKNTEAFF. The CDR3 DNA sequence: TGTGCCTGGAGCTGGGACAAAAACACTGAAGCTTTCTTT. Based on the CDR3 plus reference TRBV30 and TRBJ1-1, the full variable domain is SQTIHQWPATLVQPVGSPLSLECTVEGTSNPNLYWYRQAAGRGLQLLFYSVGIGQISSEVPQNLSASRPQDRQFILSSKKLLLSDSGFYLCAWSWDKNTEAFFGQGTRLTVV.

The chain couples TRBV27 to TRBJ1-2; D is possibly TRBD1 (5 bases). Germline V CDR1 and CDR2: MNHEY, SMNVEV (reference sequence). The CDR3 is made up of 16 amino acids. V lost 2 bases and J 4 bases, leaving 17 bases between the germline ends. CDR3 sequence reads: CASSLIAAGEGYGYTF. CDR3 bases: TGTGCCAGCAGTTTAATCGCGGCGGGGGAGGGCTATGGCTACACCTTC.

This chain connects TRBV10-3 to TRBJ2-5; possible D gene TRBD2, 5 bases. The CDR3 sequence is 14 residues long. Deletions cut 4 bases from V and 4 bases from J, with 13 bases between. From germline, CDR1 is ENHRY and CDR2 SYGVKD. Here the CDR3 reads CAISGERGSETQYF. In DNA form, the CDR3 reads TGTGCCATCAGTGGGGAACGGGGATCAGAGACCCAGTACTTC.

The CDR3 sequence: CASSQGQGRSYEQYF. The CDR3, as DNA: TGTGCCAGCAGTCAAGGACAGGGGAGGTCCTACGAGCAGTACTTC. J is TRBJ2-7 and V is TRBV2; 9 nucleotides agree with TRBD1. This CDR3 is built from 15 residues. Germline lookup yields CDR1 SNHLY and CDR2 FYNNEI. V was clipped by 5 bases and J by 1 base; unmatched bases: 6.

This sequence joins TRBV27 and TRBJ1-5; 9 positions agree with TRBD1. V gave up 5 bases and J gave up 2 bases; unmatched junction bases: 1. CDR1 is MNHEY and CDR2 is SMNVEV in the germline V gene (reference sequence). The CDR3 sequence is 14 residues long. The CDR3 coding sequence is TGTGCCAGCAGTCGGACAGGGGGCAATCAGCCCCAGCATTTT. Translated, it gives CASSRTGGNQPQHF.